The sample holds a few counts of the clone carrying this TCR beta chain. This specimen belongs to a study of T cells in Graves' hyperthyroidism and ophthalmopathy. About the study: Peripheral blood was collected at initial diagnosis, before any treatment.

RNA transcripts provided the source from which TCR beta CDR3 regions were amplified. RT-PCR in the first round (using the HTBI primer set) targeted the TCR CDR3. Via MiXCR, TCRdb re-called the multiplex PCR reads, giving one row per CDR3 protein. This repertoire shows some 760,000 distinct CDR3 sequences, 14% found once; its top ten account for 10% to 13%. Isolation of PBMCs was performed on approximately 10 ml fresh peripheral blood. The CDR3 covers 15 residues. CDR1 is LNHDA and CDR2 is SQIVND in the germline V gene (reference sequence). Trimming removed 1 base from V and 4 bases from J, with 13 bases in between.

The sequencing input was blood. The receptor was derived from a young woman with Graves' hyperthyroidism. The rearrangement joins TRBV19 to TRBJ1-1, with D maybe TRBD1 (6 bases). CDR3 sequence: CASSIVFGGGTEAFF. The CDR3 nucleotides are TGTGCCAGTAGTATAGTATTCGGGGGCGGCACTGAAGCTTTCTTT.